These 19 T cell receptor beta chains were all obtained from the same sample, sequenced in a study of cytotoxic CD8 clonotypes in ibrutinib-treated CLL. Only in-frame clones appear in the TCRdb table, and some are missing; sequencing was by immunoSEQ multiplex PCR. Here the sample spans more than 300,000 clones, about 80% being singletons. The sample was PBMCs, taken before ibrutinib treatment. The receptors originated from a human donor with chronic lymphocytic leukemia.

The V gene is TRBV18, the J gene TRBJ1-4, with D possibly matching TRBD1 (5 bases). V was cut by 0 bases and J by 0 bases, with 11 bases left in between. The CDR3 extends over 17 amino acids. CDR1 and CDR2 from the germline V gene are KGHSH and LQKENI. The CDR3 DNA follows: TGTGCCAGCTCACCACCTGGGGCCGTGGCAACTAATGAAAAACTGTTTTTT. Translating it yields CASSPPGAVATNEKLFF.

The chain combines TRBV4-3 with TRBJ2-1; D remains unclear. V dropped 0 bases and J dropped 6 bases, with 15 bases sitting between them. The CDR3 has 16 amino acids. Germline assignment: CDR1 LGHNA and CDR2 YSLEER. In DNA, the CDR3 is TGCGCCAGCAGCCAAGATTCACGGCCACTTGGCAATGAGCAGTTCTTC. It yields the protein CASSQDSRPLGNEQFF.

The chain has TRBV30 and TRBJ2-3; 9 nucleotides agree with TRBD2. The V gene's germline CDR1 is GTSNPN and CDR2 SVGIG (reference sequence). Unmatched junction bases numbered 9, after V lost 2 bases and J lost 6 bases. The CDR3 length is 15 residues. In nucleotides, the CDR3 is TGTGCCTGGAGTAAGGGTAGCGGGAGTGCCGATACGCAGTATTTT. It encodes CAWSKGSGSADTQYF.

This clone was seen a handful of times. The chain couples TRBV6-5 to TRBJ2-7; no clear D gene. The CDR3 is made up of 13 amino acids. Germline assignment: CDR1 MNHEY and CDR2 SVGAGI. The V end was cut by 3 bases, the J end by 0 bases, with 6 bases between. The CDR3 bases are TGTGCCAGCAGTTATAGTCTCTCCTACGAGCAGTACTTC. It codes for CASSYSLSYEQYF.

The chain couples TRBV19 to TRBJ2-7; 14 nucleotides line up with TRBD2. The CDR3 extends over 18 amino acids. Trimming cost V 3 bases and J 4 bases; bases outside gene matches: 11. CDR1 and CDR2 from the germline V gene are LNHDA and SQIVND (reference sequence). As DNA, the CDR3 is TGTGCCAGTAGTATGGGACTAGCGGGAGCGTTCGGAAAATACGAGCAGTACTTC. It translates to CASSMGLAGAFGKYEQYF.

The chain is built from TRBV4-1 and TRBJ1-1, with D perhaps TRBD1 (6 bases). The CDR3 contains 15 residues. Germline V gene lookup returns CDR1 MGHRA and CDR2 YSYEKL. V lost 1 base to trimming and J lost 2 bases, with 11 bases between them. CDR3 in DNA: TGCGCCAGCAGCCAAGGTTGGGGGCGCAACACTGAAGCTTTCTTT. Translation gives CASSQGWGRNTEAFF.

The chain recombines TRBV30 with TRBJ1-5, with D perhaps TRBD1 (5 bases). CDR1 is GTSNPN and CDR2 is SVGIG in the germline V gene (reference sequence). The CDR3 contains 14 residues. Deletions cut 0 bases from V and 4 bases from J, with 10 bases between. CDR3: CAWSVRGTNQPQHF. CDR3 nucleotide sequence: TGTGCCTGGAGTGTACGGGGGACTAATCAGCCCCAGCATTTT.

V and J are TRBV27 and TRBJ2-7, with TRBD1 matching 8 bases. Trimming took 3 bases from V and 2 from J; bases not matched to a gene: 9. The germline gives CDR1 MNHEY, CDR2 SMNVEV (reference sequence). This CDR3 is built from 16 residues. The CDR3 spells CASSFPGSRGPYEQYF. The CDR3 region has the DNA TGTGCCAGCAGTTTCCCCGGTTCCAGGGGGCCCTACGAGCAGTACTTC.

The V gene is TRBV10-3, the J gene TRBJ2-7; either TRBD1 or TRBD2 may supply D (6 bases each). The germline CDR1 and CDR2 sequences are ENHRY and SYGVKD. The CDR3 loop spans 15 amino acids. V lost 0 bases and J 2 bases, leaving 11 bases between the germline ends. CDR3 nucleotides: TGTGCCATCAGTGAGTCGGTGGAGGGGGCCTACGAGCAGTACTTC. This translates into CAISESVEGAYEQYF.

V gene TRBV7-9 combines with J gene TRBJ1-4, with TRBD1 identical over 11 bases. Trimming cost V 3 bases and J 7 bases; bases outside gene matches: 1. The CDR3 is 14 residues long. Germline V gene data show CDR1 as SEHNR and CDR2 as FQNEAQ (reference sequence). CDR3 bases: TGTGCCAGCAGCTTGGGGACAGGGGGTGAAAAACTGTTTTTT. Its translation: CASSLGTGGEKLFF.

This clone was seen a handful of times. The CDR3 DNA is TGTGCCTGGAGTGTGAGGCTCACAGATACGCAGTATTTT. Translation: CAWSVRLTDTQYF. The V call is TRBV30, the J call TRBJ2-3; D is undetermined. With 0 bases removed from V and 2 bases from J, the gap between germline ends came to 6 bases. Germline V gene data show CDR1 as GTSNPN and CDR2 as SVGIG (reference sequence). The CDR3 contains 13 residues.

The chain has TRBV15 and TRBJ1-4; no clear D. The V gene lost 6 bases and the J gene lost 4 bases, with 15 bases spanning the gap. Germline V CDR1 and CDR2: LNHNV, YYDKDF (reference sequence). The CDR3 runs to 15 residues. The CDR3 nucleotides read TGTGCCACCAGTAACTACCGCTCTGATAATGAAAAACTGTTTTTT. This gives the protein CATSNYRSDNEKLFF. The full variable domain, its missing parts supplied by reference TRBV15 and TRBJ1-4, is DAMVIQNPRYQVTQFGKPVTLSCSQTLNHNVMYWYQQKSSQAPKLLFHYYDKDFNNEADTPDNFQSRRPNTSFCFLDIRSPGLGDTAMYLCATSNYRSDNEKLFFGSGTQLSVL.

The chain is built from TRBV1 and TRBJ2-3; the listed D gene, TRBD2, was not tested against the DNA. TRBV1 is shown as a pseudogene. There are 17 residues in the CDR3. DNA of the CDR3: TGCACCAGCAGCCAGTCGGGACTAGCGGGATACACAGATACGCAGTATTTT. Translated: CTSSQSGLAGYTDTQYF.

The rearrangement uses TRBV4-1 and TRBJ2-4, with D possibly matching TRBD1 (5 bases). The CDR3 sequence is 16 residues long. CDR1 is MGHRA and CDR2 is YSYEKL in the germline V gene. V was clipped by 1 base and J by 2 bases, with 12 bases between them. This chain's CDR3 is CASSQGAGNPKNIQYF. Here the CDR3 DNA reads TGCGCCAGCAGCCAAGGGGCAGGGAATCCCAAAAACATTCAGTACTTC.

The chain joins TRBV7-6 to TRBJ2-3; D is uncertain. The CDR3 length is 14 residues. Germline V gene lookup returns CDR1 SGHVS and CDR2 FNYEAQ. The germline V and J ends were trimmed by 11 bases and 2 bases, with 17 bases remaining between them. CDR3 DNA: TGTGCCGTTCACGGCGGAAAGCTCACAGATACGCAGTATTTT. It translates to CAVHGGKLTDTQYF.

A single count supports this clone. The chain has TRBV5-6 and TRBJ2-1; tentative D call: TRBD2 (5 bases). This CDR3 region has 13 residues. V lost 2 bases, J lost 7 bases, and 10 bases lay in between. Germline V gives CDR1 SGHDT, CDR2 YYEEEE. In DNA form, the CDR3 reads TGTGCCAGCAGCTTCGGGGTGGGGAATGAGCAGTTCTTC. As protein: CASSFGVGNEQFF.

This chain connects TRBV28 to TRBJ2-7; 8 bases map to TRBD2. CDR1 MDHEN and CDR2 SYDVKM come from the germline V gene. This CDR3 has 18 residues. The trim removed 1 base at V and 2 bases at J, leaving 13 bases unmatched. The CDR3 DNA sequence: TGTGCCAGCAGTTTATCGCTTCTAGCGGGTTCAATGACCTACGAGCAGTACTTC. It specifies CASSLSLLAGSMTYEQYF.

The sample holds a few counts of this clone. This chain uses TRBV6-5 with TRBJ2-7; TRBD1 aligns across 12 bases. The CDR3 runs to 14 residues. The germline V gene encodes CDR1 MNHEY and CDR2 SVGAGI. V was pared by 7 bases and J by 6 bases, with 7 bases of the junction left unmatched. The CDR3 spells CASKRDRGPGEQYF. The CDR3 DNA follows: TGTGCCAGCAAGAGGGACAGGGGGCCTGGCGAGCAGTACTTC.

The chain's CDR3 is CASSPGLVYEQYF. As DNA, the CDR3 is TGCGCCAGCAGCCCGGGACTAGTTTACGAGCAGTACTTC. The chain couples TRBV4-3 to TRBJ2-7; 8 nucleotides match TRBD2. V shed 4 bases, J shed 4 bases, and the junction held 3 bases outside the gene matches. CDR1 is LGHNA, CDR2 YSLEER, per germline. The CDR3 runs 13 residues.